The source of this TCR beta chain is a study of shared clonotypes between healthy human individuals. Study in general: The study used three CD4 naive, three CD4 memory, two CD8 naive and one CD8 memory plate per donor. Study-level findings and limits: The sampled material consisted only of blood, and tissue repertoires are likely to differ. The expectation was that sequencing depth would affect clonotype sharing among donors.

Germline CDR1 and CDR2: SEHNR and FQNEAQ (reference sequence). CDR3 length equals 16 residues. The V end lost 3 bases, the J end lost 10 bases, and 22 bases lay between the germline ends. Concerning this clone itself: Its matching antigen is unknown.

Clones were read by immunoSEQ multiplex PCR, and TCRdb kept only the in-frame ones, dropping some. The sample yields approximately 840,000 clones, roughly 96% seen once. As defined, naive CD8 cells were CD45RO-negative and positively selected for CCR7, with terminally differentiated effector memory CD45RA+ cells excluded. Sequenced input: naive CD8+ T cells sorted from blood. This chain connects TRBV7-9 to TRBJ1-5; a possible D gene is TRBD1 (5 bases). The clonotype comes from a man in his thirties or forties in good health. CDR3 coding DNA: TGTGCCAGCAGCTTTGGGGACGGGACTTGGGTCAGCCCCCAGCATTTT. Encoded protein: CASSFGDGTWVSPQHF. The whole variable domain, filled in from reference TRBV7-9 and TRBJ1-5, reads DTGVSQNPRHKITKRGQNVTFRCDPISEHNRLYWYRQTLGQGPEFLTYFQNEAQLEKSRLLSDRFSAERPKGSFSTLEIQRTEQGDSAMYLCASSFGDGTWVSPQHFGDGTRLSIL.